This TCR beta chain was captured in a study of blood T cells in healthy people across ages. The study's findings and limits: Diversity estimates from one million T cells were considered underestimates.

For the second PCR, which ran for roughly 7 to 11 cycles, a sample-barcoded 5' primer and a J-beta primer mix were used. TCRdb reprocessed the 5' RACE reads with MiXCR, giving one entry per CDR3 protein. The repertoire holds about 1,400,000 distinct CDR3 sequences, with 35% to 45% as singletons. This clonotype was seen at least ten times. Its antigen is not known. This CDR3 contains 14 residues. Losses at the gene ends were 6 bases for V and 3 bases for J; bases not matched to a gene: 8. Germline lookup yields CDR1 MNHEY and CDR2 SVGAGI. The study isolated at least 6.5 million PBMCs from each sample. Each sample provided at least 5.5 micrograms of extracted total RNA.

Sequencing used blood. The clonotype comes from a woman between 18 and 29 years old in good health. This chain connects TRBV6-5 to TRBJ2-7; 7 bases align to TRBD1. The CDR3 DNA reads TGTGCCAGCAGGACGGGACAGACGTACTACGAGCAGTACTTC. Protein product: CASRTGQTYYEQYF.